Listed below are T cell receptor beta chains from one sample, sequenced in a study of cytomegalovirus exposure and HLA in healthy donors. The repertoire was sequenced with immunoSEQ multiplex PCR; TCRdb's copy has only in-frame clones and lacks some. The data hold around 90,000 clones, with roughly four fifths observed a single time. The sample taken for sequencing was PBMCs. These receptor sequences come from a man aged 30 to 45 in good health and CMV-seronegative. CDR3s include the opening cysteine and the closing phenylalanine or tryptophan. D genes are given only for firm matches. The size entry is marked missing in some rows and otherwise reads once, few, many or a size class.

v_call	j_call	d_call	clone_size	cdr3_nt	cdr3_aa
TRBV10-3	TRBJ1-2	.	once	TGTGCCATCAACGAGTGGCGTGGGGCCGATGGCTACACCTTC	CAINEWRGADGYTF
TRBV7-6	TRBJ2-2	.	.	TGTGCCAGCAGCCCAACGAGCACCGGGGAGCTGTTTTTT	CASSPTSTGELFF
TRBV9	TRBJ1-1	TRBD1	.	TGTGCCAGCAGCGTAGATGACAGGGGGAACACTGAAGCTTTCTTT	CASSVDDRGNTEAFF
TRBV5-4	TRBJ2-3	.	.	TGTGCCAGCAGCTTGTTGGGGGCGTCTCCTTCTAGCACAGATACGCAGTATTTT	CASSLLGASPSSTDTQYF
TRBV5-1	TRBJ1-1	.	few	TGCGCCAGCAGCTCCTTTGGGAGGGTCCCTATGAACACTGAAGCTTTCTTT	CASSSFGRVPMNTEAFF
TRBV6-5	TRBJ1-4	TRBD1	few	TGTGCCAGCAGTGGCGGACAGGGCTTTAATGAAAAACTGTTTTTT	CASSGGQGFNEKLFF
TRBV5-1	TRBJ2-2	TRBD1	once	TGCGCCAGCAGCTTGGCTTTGGCAGGGGGCACCGCCGGGGAGCTGTTTTTT	CASSLALAGGTAGELFF
TRBV27	TRBJ1-5	TRBD1	.	TGTGCCAGCAGTCCCACAGGGGACCCCTCGGCTCAGCCCCAGCATTTT	CASSPTGDPSAQPQHF
TRBV27	TRBJ1-2	.	.	TGTGCCAGCAGTTTATCCGGACTCGGGGGGCGCGAAGATGGCTACACCTTC	CASSLSGLGGREDGYTF
TRBV5-1	TRBJ1-1	.	.	TGCGCCAGCAGACCGCTAACAGGTACTGAAGCTTTCTTT	CASRPLTGTEAFF
TRBV11-2	TRBJ1-4	TRBD1	.	TGTGCCAGCAGCCCCCGGGCCAGGGGGCGGGGTAATGAAAAACTGTTTTTT	CASSPRARGRGNEKLFF
TRBV4-3	TRBJ2-3	.	.	TGCGCCAGCAGCCAAGATCCAGTAGATACGCAGTATTTT	CASSQDPVDTQYF
TRBV15	TRBJ1-3	.	.	TGTGCCACCAGCAGAGATGGAACGGGAGGGTCGAACACCATATATTTT	CATSRDGTGGSNTIYF
TRBV5-4	TRBJ2-1	TRBD1	.	TGTGCCAGCAGCGGGGGGAGGGGGACAGGGGGCTTAATGGACTATGAGCAGTTCTTC	CASSGGRGTGGLMDYEQFF
TRBV7-9	TRBJ2-2	TRBD1	once	TGTGCCAGCAGCCGACAGGGGTCCGGGGAGCTGTTTTTT	CASSRQGSGELFF
TRBV5-1	TRBJ2-5	.	.	TGCGCCAGCAGCTTGTGGCAACAAGAGACCCAGTACTTC	CASSLWQQETQYF
TRBV9	TRBJ1-2	TRBD1	.	TGTGCCAGCAGCACAAGCCCCGGACAGGTTACAGGCTACACCTTC	CASSTSPGQVTGYTF
TRBV18	TRBJ1-1	TRBD1	once	TGTGCCAGCTCACCTGCACAGGGGGCATCTGAAGCTTTCTTT	CASSPAQGASEAFF
TRBV5-1	TRBJ1-5	.	.	TGCGCCAGCAGCTTTGCGGGGGATCAGCCCCAGCATTTT	CASSFAGDQPQHF
TRBV7-9	TRBJ1-6	TRBD1	.	TGTGCCAGCCTAGGACAGGCGAATTCACCCCTCCACTTT	CASLGQANSPLHF
TRBV6-5	TRBJ1-1	.	few	TGTGCCAGCACCTTACAACAGGGGAACACTGAAGCTTTCTTT	CASTLQQGNTEAFF
TRBV9	TRBJ2-3	TRBD1	.	TGTGCCAGCAGCATCGCAGGGGGACGCACAGATACGCAGTATTTT	CASSIAGGRTDTQYF
TRBV19	TRBJ2-2	TRBD2	.	TGTGCCAGTAGTGTAAGCGGGAGCACCGGGGAGCTGTTTTTT	CASSVSGSTGELFF
TRBV6-6	TRBJ2-3	TRBD1	.	TGTGCCAGCAGTCCCACTCGACAGGGGAGCACAGATACGCAGTATTTT	CASSPTRQGSTDTQYF
TRBV27	TRBJ1-2	.	.	TGTGCCAGCAGTTCCGAAATCACAGGACCTGGGGGCTACACCTTC	CASSSEITGPGGYTF
TRBV9	TRBJ1-2	TRBD1	.	TGTGCCAGCAGTGGGACAGGTGTATCGGGCTACACCTTC	CASSGTGVSGYTF
TRBV7-3	TRBJ2-3	TRBD2	.	TGTGCCAGCAGCCTAGTAGCGGGGGCCAGCACAGATACGCAGTATTTT	CASSLVAGASTDTQYF
TRBV28	TRBJ1-1	.	.	TGTGCCAGCAGCCAGACAGACGGGAACACTGAAGCTTTCTTT	CASSQTDGNTEAFF
TRBV7-9	TRBJ1-1	TRBD1	.	TGTGCCAGCAGCTTAGACAGGGGGGGCACTGAAGCTTTCTTT	CASSLDRGGTEAFF
TRBV19	TRBJ2-3	TRBD1	.	TGTGCCAGTAGCCCCGAAACAGGGGCAGATACGCAGTATTTT	CASSPETGADTQYF
TRBV21-1	TRBJ2-7	.	once	TGTGCCAGCAGCAAAGAGACAGGGTGGGCCTACGAGCAGTACTTC	CASSKETGWAYEQYF
TRBV19	TRBJ1-1	.	few	TGTGCCAGTAGCCTCGGGTTTGTCACTGAAGCTTTCTTT	CASSLGFVTEAFF
TRBV2	TRBJ1-1	.	.	TGTGCCAGCAGGCCGGCGTCGGGGACTGAAGCTTTCTTT	CASRPASGTEAFF
TRBV7-6	TRBJ1-2	.	.	TGTGCCAGCAGAATTCAACCCGGGGGTCCTAACTATGGCTACACCTTC	CASRIQPGGPNYGYTF
TRBV10-3	TRBJ1-2	TRBD1	.	TGTGCCATCAGTGAAGAGGGGGCAGACTATGGCTACACCTTC	CAISEEGADYGYTF
TRBV5-1	TRBJ1-3	TRBD1	.	TGCGCCAGCAGCTTGGGACAGGGAACTGGAAACACCATATATTTT	CASSLGQGTGNTIYF
TRBV7-3	TRBJ2-1	TRBD2	.	TGTGCCAGCAGCTTGCATAGCGGGAGCTCCTACAATGAGCAGTTCTTC	CASSLHSGSSYNEQFF
TRBV5-6	TRBJ2-2	.	.	TGTGCCAGCAGCTTGGCGACTCTCGCCCCTGCCGCTAACACCGGGGAGCTGTTTTTT	CASSLATLAPAANTGELFF
TRBV6-5	TRBJ1-5	TRBD1	few	TGTGCCAGCAGCTCGGACAGGGGGAGCAATCAGCCCCAGCATTTT	CASSSDRGSNQPQHF
TRBV9	TRBJ2-5	.	.	TGTGCCAGCAGCCACGGGGGGACACAAGAGACCCAGTACTTC	CASSHGGTQETQYF
TRBV4-2	TRBJ2-1	TRBD2	.	TGTGCCAGCAGCCAAGTTGGTCTAGCGGGGGGGCAATACAATGAGCAGTTCTTC	CASSQVGLAGGQYNEQFF
TRBV5-6	TRBJ2-5	TRBD2	once	TGTGCCAGCAGCCCGCTAGCGGGGGTTCGGGAGACCCAGTACTTC	CASSPLAGVRETQYF
TRBV5-5	TRBJ2-6	.	few	TGTGCCAGCAGCTTGATTCTATCTGGGGCCAACGTCCTGACTTTC	CASSLILSGANVLTF
TRBV2	TRBJ1-5	.	.	TGTGCCAGCCGGACACGCCAGCACCAAGTTGGGCAGCCCCAGCATTTT	CASRTRQHQVGQPQHF
TRBV4-1	TRBJ1-2	.	.	TGCGCCAGCAGCCCGGGGACAAGTCTTTATGGCTACACCTTC	CASSPGTSLYGYTF
TRBV5-1	TRBJ2-2	.	.	TGCGCCAGCAGCTCAGCGGGCGCCCCGAACACCGGGGAGCTGTTTTTT	CASSSAGAPNTGELFF
TRBV28	TRBJ1-2	.	.	TGTGCCAGCAGTTTCGCGGGATCCTATGGCTACACCTTC	CASSFAGSYGYTF
TRBV5-1	TRBJ2-5	TRBD1	few	TGCGCCAGCAGCTTTCGGGGGGACAGGGGGATTAAGACCCAGTACTTC	CASSFRGDRGIKTQYF
TRBV20-1	TRBJ2-1	.	.	TGCAGTGCTGGAGGAGCGGAGCAGTTCTTC	CSAGGAEQFF
TRBV5-1	TRBJ2-1	TRBD2	.	TGCGCCAGCAGCTGGGGAGCGGGAGGGTCCTACAATGAGCAGTTCTTC	CASSWGAGGSYNEQFF
TRBV29-1	TRBJ1-1	.	few	TGCAGCGTTGAAGATTACAGGGTCGCTGAAGCTTTCTTT	CSVEDYRVAEAFF
TRBV2	TRBJ1-1	.	few	TGTGCCAGCAGCACGGGACAGAACACTGAAGCTTTCTTT	CASSTGQNTEAFF
TRBV18	TRBJ1-1	.	once	TGTGCCAGCTCACCACCGGTGGCGGAGAACACTGAAGCTTTCTTT	CASSPPVAENTEAFF
TRBV13	TRBJ1-1	.	.	TGTGCCAGCAGCTTACAGGGCATGAACACTGAAGCTTTCTTT	CASSLQGMNTEAFF
TRBV5-1	TRBJ2-1	TRBD1	.	TGCGCCAGCAGCTTGACCCCGGGACAGGGCGGCAATGAGCAGTTCTTC	CASSLTPGQGGNEQFF
TRBV6-1	TRBJ1-1	.	few	TGTGCCAGCAGCGTGCCGGGGGGATTCACTGAAGCTTTCTTT	CASSVPGGFTEAFF
TRBV7-9	TRBJ2-7	.	.	TGTGCCAGCAGCTTAGCGCCGGGAACCGGGTCCTACGAGCAGTACTTC	CASSLAPGTGSYEQYF